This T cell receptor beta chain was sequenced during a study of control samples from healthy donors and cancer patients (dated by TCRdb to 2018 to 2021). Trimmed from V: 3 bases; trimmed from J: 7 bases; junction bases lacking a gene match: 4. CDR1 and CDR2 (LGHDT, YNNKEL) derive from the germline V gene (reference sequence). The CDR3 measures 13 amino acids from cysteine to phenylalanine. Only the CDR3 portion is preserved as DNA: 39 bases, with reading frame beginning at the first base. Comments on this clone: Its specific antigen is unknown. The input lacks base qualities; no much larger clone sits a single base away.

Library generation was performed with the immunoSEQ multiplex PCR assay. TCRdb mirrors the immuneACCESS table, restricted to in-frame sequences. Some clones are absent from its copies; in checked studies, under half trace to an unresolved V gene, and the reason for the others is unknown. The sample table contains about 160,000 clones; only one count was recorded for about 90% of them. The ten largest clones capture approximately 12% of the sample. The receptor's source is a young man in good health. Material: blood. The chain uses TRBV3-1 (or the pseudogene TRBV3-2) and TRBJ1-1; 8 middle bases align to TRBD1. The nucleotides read TGTGCCAGCAGCCACACAGGGACAGGTGAAGCTTTCTTT. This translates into CASSHTGTGEAFF.